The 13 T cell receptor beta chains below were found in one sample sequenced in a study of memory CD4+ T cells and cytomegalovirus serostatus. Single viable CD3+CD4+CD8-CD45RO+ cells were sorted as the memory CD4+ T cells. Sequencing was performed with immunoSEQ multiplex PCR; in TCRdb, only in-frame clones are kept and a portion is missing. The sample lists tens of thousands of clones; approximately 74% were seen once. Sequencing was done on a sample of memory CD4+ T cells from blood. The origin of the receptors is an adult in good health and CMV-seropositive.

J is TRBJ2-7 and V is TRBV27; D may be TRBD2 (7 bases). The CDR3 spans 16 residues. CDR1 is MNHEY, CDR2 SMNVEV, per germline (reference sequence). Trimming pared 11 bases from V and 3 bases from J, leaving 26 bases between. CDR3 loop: CASAGRDGGGSYEQYF. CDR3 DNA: TGTGCCTCAGCAGGGAGGGATGGGGGGGGCAGCTACGAGCAGTACTTC.

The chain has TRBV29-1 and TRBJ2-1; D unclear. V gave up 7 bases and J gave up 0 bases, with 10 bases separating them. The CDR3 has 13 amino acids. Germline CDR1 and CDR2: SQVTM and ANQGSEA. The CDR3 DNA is TGCAGCGCGGGCACCAGCTCCTACAATGAGCAGTTCTTC. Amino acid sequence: CSAGTSSYNEQFF.

The CDR3 here is CASNSRRAEASPLHF. In nucleotides, the CDR3 is TGTGCCAGCAACTCAAGACGGGCTGAGGCCTCACCCCTCCACTTT. The rearrangement uses TRBV6-1 and TRBJ1-6; D remains unclear. The CDR3 is made up of 15 amino acids. Looked up from germline, CDR1 is MNHNS and CDR2 is SASEGT. The V gene lost 7 bases and the J gene lost 10 bases, with 20 bases spanning the gap.

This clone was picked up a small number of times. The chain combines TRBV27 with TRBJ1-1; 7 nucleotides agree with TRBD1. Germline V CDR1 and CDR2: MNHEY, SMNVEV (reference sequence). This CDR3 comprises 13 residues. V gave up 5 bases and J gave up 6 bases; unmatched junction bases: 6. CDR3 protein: CASSPRTGSEAFF. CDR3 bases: TGTGCCAGCAGTCCACGGACAGGCTCTGAAGCTTTCTTT.

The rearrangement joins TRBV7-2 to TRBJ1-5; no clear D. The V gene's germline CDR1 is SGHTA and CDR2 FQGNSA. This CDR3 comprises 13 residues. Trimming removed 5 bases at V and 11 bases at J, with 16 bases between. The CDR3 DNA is TGTGCCAGCAGCCAAACGTCCGGCGGGACCCAGCATTTT. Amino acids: CASSQTSGGTQHF.

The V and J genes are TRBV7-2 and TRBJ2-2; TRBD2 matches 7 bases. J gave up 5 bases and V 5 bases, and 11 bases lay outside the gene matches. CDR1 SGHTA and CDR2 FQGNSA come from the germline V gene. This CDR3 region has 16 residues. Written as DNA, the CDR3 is TGTGCCAGCAGCCCAGTGGGCGGGGGATGGACCGGGGAGCTGTTTTTT. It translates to CASSPVGGGWTGELFF.

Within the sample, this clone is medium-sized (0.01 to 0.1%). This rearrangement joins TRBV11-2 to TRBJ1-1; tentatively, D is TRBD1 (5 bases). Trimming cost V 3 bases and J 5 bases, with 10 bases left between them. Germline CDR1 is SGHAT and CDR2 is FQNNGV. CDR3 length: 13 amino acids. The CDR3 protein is CASSLGGETEAFF. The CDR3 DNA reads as TGTGCCAGCAGCTTGGGGGGGGAGACTGAAGCTTTCTTT.

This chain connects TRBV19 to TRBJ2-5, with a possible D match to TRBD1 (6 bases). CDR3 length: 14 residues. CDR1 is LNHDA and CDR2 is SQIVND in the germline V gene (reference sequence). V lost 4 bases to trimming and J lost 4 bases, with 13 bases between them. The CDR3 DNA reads TGTGCCAGTAGTACCACGGGACAAAGAGAGACCCAGTACTTC. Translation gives CASSTTGQRETQYF. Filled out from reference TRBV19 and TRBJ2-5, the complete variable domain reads DGGITQSPKYLFRKEGQNVTLSCEQNLNHDAMYWYRQDPGQGLRLIYYSQIVNDFQKGDIAEGYSVSREKKESFPLTVTSAQKNPTAFYLCASSTTGQRETQYFGPGTRLLVL.

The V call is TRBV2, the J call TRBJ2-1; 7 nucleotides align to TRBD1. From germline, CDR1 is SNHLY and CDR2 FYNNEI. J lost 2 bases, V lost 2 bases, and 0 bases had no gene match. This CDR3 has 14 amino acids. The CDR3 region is CASSEQGAYNEQFF. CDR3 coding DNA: TGTGCCAGCAGTGAACAGGGGGCCTACAATGAGCAGTTCTTC.

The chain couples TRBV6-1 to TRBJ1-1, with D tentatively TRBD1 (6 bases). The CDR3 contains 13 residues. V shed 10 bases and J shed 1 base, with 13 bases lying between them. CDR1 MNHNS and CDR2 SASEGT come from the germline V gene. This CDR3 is CATMGGANTEAFF. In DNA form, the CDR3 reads TGTGCCACCATGGGGGGCGCGAACACTGAAGCTTTCTTT.

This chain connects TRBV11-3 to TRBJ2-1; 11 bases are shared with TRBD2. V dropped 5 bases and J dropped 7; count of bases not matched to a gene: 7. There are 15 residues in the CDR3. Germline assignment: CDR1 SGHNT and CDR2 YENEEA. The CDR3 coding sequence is TGTGCCAGCAGCATTAGCGGGGGGGCCGGGAATGAGCAGTTCTTC. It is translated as CASSISGGAGNEQFF.

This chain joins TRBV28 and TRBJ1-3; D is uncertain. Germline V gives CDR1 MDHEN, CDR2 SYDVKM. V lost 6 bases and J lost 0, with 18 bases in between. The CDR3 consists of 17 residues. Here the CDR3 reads CASRLLPGRRSGNTIYF. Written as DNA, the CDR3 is TGTGCCAGCAGACTCCTCCCGGGCAGGCGCTCTGGAAACACCATATATTTT.

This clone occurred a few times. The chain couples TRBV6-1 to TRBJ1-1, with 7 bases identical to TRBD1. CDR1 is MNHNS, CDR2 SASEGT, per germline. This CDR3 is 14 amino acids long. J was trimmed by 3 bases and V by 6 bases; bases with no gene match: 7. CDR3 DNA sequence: TGTGCCAGCAGCCTACAGGGGTCGGACACTGAAGCTTTCTTT. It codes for CASSLQGSDTEAFF.